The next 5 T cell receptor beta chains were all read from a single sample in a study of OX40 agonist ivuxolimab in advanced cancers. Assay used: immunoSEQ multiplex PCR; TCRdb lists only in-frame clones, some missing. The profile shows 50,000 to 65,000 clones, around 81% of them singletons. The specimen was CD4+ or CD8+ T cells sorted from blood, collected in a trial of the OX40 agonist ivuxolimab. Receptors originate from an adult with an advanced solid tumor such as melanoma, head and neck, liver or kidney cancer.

CDR3 bases: TGTGCCAGCAGCTTCGGGCTTGACGGCGGCTACACCTTC. Translating gives CASSFGLDGGYTF. The J gene is TRBJ1-2, the V gene TRBV5-4, with D unclear. Trimming cost V 2 bases and J 8 bases, with 13 bases left between them. CDR1 and CDR2 from the germline V gene are SGHNT and YYREEE (reference sequence). The CDR3 runs to 13 residues.

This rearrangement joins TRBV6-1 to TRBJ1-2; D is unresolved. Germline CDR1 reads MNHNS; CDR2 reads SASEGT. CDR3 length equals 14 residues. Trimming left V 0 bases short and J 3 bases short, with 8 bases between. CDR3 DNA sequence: TGTGCCAGCAGTGAAGCCGAGGACTACTATGGCTACACCTTC. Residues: CASSEAEDYYGYTF.

CDR3 loop: CASSYSRVYSNQPQHF. The DNA of the CDR3 is TGTGCCAGCAGTTACTCACGGGTTTATAGCAATCAGCCCCAGCATTTT. V usage is TRBV6-6 and J usage is TRBJ1-5; D unresolved. This CDR3 has 16 amino acids. V shed 0 bases and J shed 0 bases, with 9 bases lying between them. Germline assignment: CDR1 MNHNY and CDR2 SVGAGI (reference sequence).

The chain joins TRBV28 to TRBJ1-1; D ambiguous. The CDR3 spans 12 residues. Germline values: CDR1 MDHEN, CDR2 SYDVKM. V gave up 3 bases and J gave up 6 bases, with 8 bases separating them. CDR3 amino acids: CASSLKESEAFF. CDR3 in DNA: TGTGCCAGCAGTTTGAAAGAGTCTGAAGCTTTCTTT.

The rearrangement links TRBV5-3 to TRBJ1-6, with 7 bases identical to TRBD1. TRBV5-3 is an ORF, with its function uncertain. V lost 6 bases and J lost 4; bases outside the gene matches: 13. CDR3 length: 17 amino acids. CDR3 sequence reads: CARTGTARSVYNSPLHF. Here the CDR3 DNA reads TGTGCCAGAACAGGGACAGCGCGTTCCGTATATAATTCACCCCTCCACTTT.